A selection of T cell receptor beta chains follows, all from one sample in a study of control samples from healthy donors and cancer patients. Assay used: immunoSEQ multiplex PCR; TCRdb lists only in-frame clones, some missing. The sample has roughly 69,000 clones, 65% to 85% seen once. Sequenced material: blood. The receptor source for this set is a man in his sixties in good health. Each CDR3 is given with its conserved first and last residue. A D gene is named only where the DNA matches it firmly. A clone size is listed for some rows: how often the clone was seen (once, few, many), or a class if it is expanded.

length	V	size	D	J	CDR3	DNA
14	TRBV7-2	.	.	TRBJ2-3	CASSFRQLTDTQYF	TGTGCCAGCAGCTTTAGACAGCTCACAGATACGCAGTATTTT
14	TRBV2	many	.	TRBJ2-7	CASTPRGAVYEQYF	TGTGCCAGCACCCCGAGGGGGGCCGTCTACGAGCAGTACTTC
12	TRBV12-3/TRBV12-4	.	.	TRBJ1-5	CASSSLRQPQHF	TGTGCCAGCAGTTCCCTCAGACAGCCCCAGCATTTT
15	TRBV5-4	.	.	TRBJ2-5	CASSSAGDYQETQYF	TGTGCCAGCAGCTCGGCCGGGGACTACCAAGAGACCCAGTACTTC
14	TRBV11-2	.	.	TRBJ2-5	CASSLGVVGGTQYF	TGTGCCAGCAGCTTAGGGGTGGTTGGGGGGACCCAGTACTTC
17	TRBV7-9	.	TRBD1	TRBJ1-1	CASSLPYRGRGSTEAFF	TGTGCCAGCAGCTTACCCTACAGGGGGCGGGGGAGCACTGAAGCTTTCTTT
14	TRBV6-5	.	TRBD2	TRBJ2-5	CASSGLAGAETQYF	TGTGCCAGCAGCGGACTAGCGGGAGCAGAGACCCAGTACTTC
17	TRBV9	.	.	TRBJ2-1	CASSVGLGAPSYNEQFF	TGTGCCAGCAGCGTAGGTTTGGGAGCCCCCTCCTACAATGAGCAGTTCTTC
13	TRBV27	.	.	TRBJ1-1	CASSLSRETEAFF	TGTGCCAGCAGTTTATCTAGGGAGACTGAAGCTTTCTTT
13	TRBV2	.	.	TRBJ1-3	CASTRVSGNTIYF	TGTGCCAGCACCAGGGTCTCTGGAAACACCATATATTTT
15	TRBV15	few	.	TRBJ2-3	CATSRRDDGTDTQYF	TGTGCCACCAGCAGAAGGGACGACGGCACAGATACGCAGTATTTT
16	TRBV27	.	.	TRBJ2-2	CASREGGQPNTGELFF	TGTGCCAGCAGAGAGGGGGGGCAGCCTAACACCGGGGAGCTGTTTTTT
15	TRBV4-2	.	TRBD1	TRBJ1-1	CASSQEKGAYTEAFF	TGTGCCAGCAGCCAAGAGAAGGGGGCGTACACTGAAGCTTTCTTT
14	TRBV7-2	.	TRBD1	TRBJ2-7	CASSFGTVPYEQYF	TGTGCCAGCAGCTTTGGGACAGTTCCATACGAGCAGTACTTC
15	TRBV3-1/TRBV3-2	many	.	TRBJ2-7	CASSQEATTGYEQYF	TGTGCCAGCAGCCAAGAGGCCACGACTGGTTACGAGCAGTACTTC
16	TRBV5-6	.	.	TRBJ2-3	CASSSTTLRGTDTQYF	TGTGCCAGCAGCTCGACAACACTCAGAGGCACAGATACGCAGTATTTT
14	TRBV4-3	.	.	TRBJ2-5	CASSQGTARETQYF	TGCGCCAGCAGCCAAGGCACAGCCCGGGAGACCCAGTACTTC
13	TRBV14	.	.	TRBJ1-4	CASGGGPNEKLFF	TGTGCCAGCGGGGGAGGACCGAATGAAAAACTGTTTTTT
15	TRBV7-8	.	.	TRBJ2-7	CASSLAAQGIYEQYF	TGTGCCAGCAGCTTAGCGGCCCAGGGGATCTACGAGCAGTACTTC
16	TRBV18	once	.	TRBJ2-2	CASSPRGRLPSGELFF	TGTGCCAGCTCACCACGGGGTCGTTTACCCTCCGGGGAGCTGTTTTTT
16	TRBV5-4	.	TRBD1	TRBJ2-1	CASSSTGARSRNEQFF	TGTGCCAGCAGCTCAACAGGGGCGCGAAGTCGGAATGAGCAGTTCTTC
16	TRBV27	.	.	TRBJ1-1	CASSPRVGGGSTEAFF	TGTGCCAGCAGCCCTAGAGTCGGCGGCGGTAGCACTGAAGCTTTCTTT
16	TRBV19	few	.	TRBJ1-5	CASSDGYRISNQPQHF	TGTGCCAGTAGTGATGGATACAGGATTAGCAATCAGCCCCAGCATTTT
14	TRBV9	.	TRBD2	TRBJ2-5	CASSSRTSEETQYF	TGTGCCAGCAGCTCCCGGACTAGCGAAGAGACCCAGTACTTC
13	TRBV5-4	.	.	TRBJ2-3	CASSLMGRDTQYF	TGTGCCAGCAGCTTGATGGGGAGAGATACGCAGTATTTT
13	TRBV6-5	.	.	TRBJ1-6	CASKPGLNSPLHF	TGTGCCAGCAAACCTGGGCTCAATTCACCCCTCCACTTT
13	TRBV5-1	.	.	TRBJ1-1	CASSLGYSTEAFF	TGCGCCAGCAGCTTAGGCTATTCCACTGAAGCTTTCTTT
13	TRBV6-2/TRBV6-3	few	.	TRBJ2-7	CASSYPFRAEQYF	TGTGCCAGCAGTTATCCCTTTCGGGCCGAGCAGTACTTC
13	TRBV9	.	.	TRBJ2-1	CASSTGWRDEQFF	TGTGCCAGCAGCACAGGGTGGCGCGATGAGCAGTTCTTC
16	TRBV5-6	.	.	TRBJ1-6	CASSLLAGRYNSPLHF	TGTGCCAGCAGCTTGTTGGCGGGACGGTATAATTCACCCCTCCACTTT
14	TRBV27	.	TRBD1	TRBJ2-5	CASSHQGARETQYF	TGTGCCAGCAGTCATCAGGGGGCGCGTGAGACCCAGTACTTC
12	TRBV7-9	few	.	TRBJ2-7	CASSRDPYEQYF	TGTGCCAGCAGCAGGGACCCCTACGAGCAGTACTTC
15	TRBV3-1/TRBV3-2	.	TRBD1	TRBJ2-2	CASSSRDRGTGELFF	TGTGCCAGCAGCTCCCGGGACAGGGGGACCGGGGAGCTGTTTTTT
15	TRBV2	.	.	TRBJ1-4	CASSPDGRGGEKLFF	TGTGCCAGCAGTCCCGACGGTAGGGGTGGGGAAAAACTGTTTTTT
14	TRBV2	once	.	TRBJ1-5	CASGSRSDQGPQHF	TGTGCCAGCGGCTCCAGGTCAGACCAGGGGCCCCAGCATTTT
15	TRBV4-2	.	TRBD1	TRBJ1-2	CASSQDTGQKHGYTF	TGTGCCAGCAGCCAAGATACGGGACAGAAGCATGGCTACACCTTC
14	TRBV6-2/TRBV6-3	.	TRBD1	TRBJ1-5	CASSRQGGNQPQHF	TGTGCCAGCAGTCGACAGGGTGGCAATCAGCCCCAGCATTTT
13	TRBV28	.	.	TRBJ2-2	CASRQGNHGELFF	TGTGCCAGTCGGCAGGGGAATCACGGGGAGCTGTTTTTT
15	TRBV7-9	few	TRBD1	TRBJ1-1	CASSLGQGDGTEAFF	TGTGCCAGCAGCCTCGGACAGGGGGATGGCACTGAAGCTTTCTTT
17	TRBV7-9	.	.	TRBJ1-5	CASSLEKGGALMQPQHF	TGTGCCAGCAGCTTAGAAAAGGGGGGGGCCCTAATGCAGCCCCAGCATTTT
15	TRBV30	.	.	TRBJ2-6	CAWSGQIAGANVLTF	TGTGCCTGGAGCGGACAGATCGCCGGGGCCAACGTCCTGACTTTC
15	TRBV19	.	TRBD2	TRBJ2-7	CASSIVAGASYEQYF	TGTGCCAGTAGTATAGTAGCGGGAGCCTCCTACGAGCAGTACTTC
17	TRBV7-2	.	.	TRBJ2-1	CASSLSSGHGVYNEQFF	TGTGCCAGCAGCTTAAGTTCGGGACACGGGGTCTACAATGAGCAGTTCTTC
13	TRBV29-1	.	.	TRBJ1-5	CSVVGGFNQPQHF	TGCAGCGTTGTAGGAGGATTCAATCAGCCCCAGCATTTT
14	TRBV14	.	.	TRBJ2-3	CASSQRRVGDTQYF	TGTGCCAGCAGCCAGAGGAGGGTTGGAGATACGCAGTATTTT
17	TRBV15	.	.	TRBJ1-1	CATRPGGFGAINTEAFF	TGTGCCACCAGACCGGGGGGGTTCGGGGCCATCAACACTGAAGCTTTCTTT
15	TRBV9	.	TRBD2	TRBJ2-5	CASSVFGGREETQYF	TGTGCCAGCAGCGTATTTGGCGGGAGGGAAGAGACCCAGTACTTC
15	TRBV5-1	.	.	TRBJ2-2	CASMHGDLPTGELFF	TGCGCCAGCATGCACGGAGACCTCCCCACCGGGGAGCTGTTTTTT
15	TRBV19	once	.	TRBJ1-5	CASSPMVGTNQPQHF	TGTGCCAGTAGCCCAATGGTCGGAACCAATCAGCCCCAGCATTTT
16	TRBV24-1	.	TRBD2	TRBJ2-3	CATSDRVAGSTDTQYF	TGTGCCACCAGTGATCGGGTAGCGGGGAGCACAGATACGCAGTATTTT